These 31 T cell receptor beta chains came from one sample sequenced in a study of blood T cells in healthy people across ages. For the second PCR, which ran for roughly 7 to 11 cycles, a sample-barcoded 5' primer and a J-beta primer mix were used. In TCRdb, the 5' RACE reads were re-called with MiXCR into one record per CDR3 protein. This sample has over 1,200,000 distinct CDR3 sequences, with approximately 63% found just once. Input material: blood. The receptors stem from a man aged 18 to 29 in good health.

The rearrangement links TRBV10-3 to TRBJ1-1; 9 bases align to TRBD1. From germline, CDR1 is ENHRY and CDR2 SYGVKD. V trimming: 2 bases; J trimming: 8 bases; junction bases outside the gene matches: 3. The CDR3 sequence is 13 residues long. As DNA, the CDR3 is TGTGCCATCAGTGAGCGCGGGACAGGGGAAGCTTTCTTT. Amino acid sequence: CAISERGTGEAFF.

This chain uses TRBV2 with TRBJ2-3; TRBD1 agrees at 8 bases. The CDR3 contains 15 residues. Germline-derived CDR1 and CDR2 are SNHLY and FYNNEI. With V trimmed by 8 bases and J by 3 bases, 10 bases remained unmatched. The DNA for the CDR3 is TGTGCCAGCGGGGGAGACAGGGGTTATACAGATACGCAGTATTTT. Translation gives CASGGDRGYTDTQYF.

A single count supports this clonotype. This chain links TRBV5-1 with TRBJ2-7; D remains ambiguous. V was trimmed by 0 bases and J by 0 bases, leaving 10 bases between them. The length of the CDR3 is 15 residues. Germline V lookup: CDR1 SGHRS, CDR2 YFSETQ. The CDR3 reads CASSLAAANSYEQYF. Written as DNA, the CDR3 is TGCGCCAGCAGCTTGGCGGCAGCCAACTCCTACGAGCAGTACTTC.

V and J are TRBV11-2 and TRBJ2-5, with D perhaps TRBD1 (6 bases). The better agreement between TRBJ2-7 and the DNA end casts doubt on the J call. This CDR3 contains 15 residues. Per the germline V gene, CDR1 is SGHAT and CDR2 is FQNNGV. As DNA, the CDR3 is TGTGCCAGCAGCCTACGGTACAGGGCAGTCGACGAGCAGTACTTC. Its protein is CASSLRYRAVDEQYF.

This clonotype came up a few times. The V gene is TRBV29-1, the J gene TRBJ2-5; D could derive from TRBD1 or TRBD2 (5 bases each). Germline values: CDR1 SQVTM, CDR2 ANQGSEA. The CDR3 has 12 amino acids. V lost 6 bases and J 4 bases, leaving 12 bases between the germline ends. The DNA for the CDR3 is TGCAGCGTCCGGGGCCCACCAGAGACCCAGTACTTC. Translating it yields CSVRGPPETQYF. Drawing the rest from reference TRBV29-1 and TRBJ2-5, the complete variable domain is SAVISQKPSRDICQRGTSLTIQCQVDSQVTMMFWYRQQPGQSLTLIATANQGSEATYESGFVIDKFPISRPNLTFSTLTVSNMSPEDSSIYLCSVRGPPETQYFGPGTRLLVL.

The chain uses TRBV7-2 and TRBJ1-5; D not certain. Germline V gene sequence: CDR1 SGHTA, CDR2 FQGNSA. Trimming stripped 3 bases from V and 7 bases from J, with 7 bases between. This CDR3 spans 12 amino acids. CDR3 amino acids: CASSLDEQPQHF. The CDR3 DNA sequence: TGTGCCAGCAGCTTGGACGAGCAGCCCCAGCATTTT.

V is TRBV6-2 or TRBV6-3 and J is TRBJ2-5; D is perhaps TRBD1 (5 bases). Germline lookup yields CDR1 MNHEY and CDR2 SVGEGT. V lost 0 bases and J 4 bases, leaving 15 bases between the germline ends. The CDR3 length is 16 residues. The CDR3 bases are TGTGCCAGCAGTTACTCGACAGATACCGGCGGAGAGACCCAGTACTTC. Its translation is CASSYSTDTGGETQYF.

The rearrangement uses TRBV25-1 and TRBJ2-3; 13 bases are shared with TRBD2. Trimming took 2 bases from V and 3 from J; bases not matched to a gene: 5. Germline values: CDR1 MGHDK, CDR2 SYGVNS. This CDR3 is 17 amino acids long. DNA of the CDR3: TGTGCCAGCAGTGAAGGACTAGCGGGAGTTTGGACAGATACGCAGTATTTT. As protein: CASSEGLAGVWTDTQYF.

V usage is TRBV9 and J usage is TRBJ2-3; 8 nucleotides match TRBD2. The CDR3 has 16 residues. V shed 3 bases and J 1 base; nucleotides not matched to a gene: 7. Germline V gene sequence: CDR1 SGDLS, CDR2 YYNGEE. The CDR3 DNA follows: TGTGCCAGCAGCGGGAATCCGACTAGCGGCACAGATACGCAGTATTTT. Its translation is CASSGNPTSGTDTQYF.

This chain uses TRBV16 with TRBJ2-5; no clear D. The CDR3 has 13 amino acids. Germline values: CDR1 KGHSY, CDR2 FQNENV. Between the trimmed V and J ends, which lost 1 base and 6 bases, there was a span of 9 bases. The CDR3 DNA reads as TGTGCCAGCAGCCAATTCGTCTCAAAGACCCAGTACTTC. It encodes CASSQFVSKTQYF.

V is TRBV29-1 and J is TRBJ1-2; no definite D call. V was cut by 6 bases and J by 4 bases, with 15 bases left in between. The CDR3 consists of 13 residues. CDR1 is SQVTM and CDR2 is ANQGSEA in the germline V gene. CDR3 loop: CSVKGAGPYGYTF. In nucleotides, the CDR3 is TGCAGCGTGAAGGGAGCCGGGCCCTATGGCTACACCTTC.

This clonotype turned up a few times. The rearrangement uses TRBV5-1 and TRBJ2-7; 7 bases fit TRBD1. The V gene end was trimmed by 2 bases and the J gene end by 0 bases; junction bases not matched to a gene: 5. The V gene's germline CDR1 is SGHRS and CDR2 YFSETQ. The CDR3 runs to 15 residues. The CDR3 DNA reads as TGCGCCAGCAGCTTTGGGACAGCGAACTCCTACGAGCAGTACTTC. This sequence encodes CASSFGTANSYEQYF.

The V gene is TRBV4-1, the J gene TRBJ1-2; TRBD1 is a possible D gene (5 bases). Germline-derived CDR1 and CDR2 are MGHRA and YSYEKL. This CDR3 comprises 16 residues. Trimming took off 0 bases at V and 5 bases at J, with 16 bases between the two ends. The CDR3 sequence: CASSQDMGGALYGYTF. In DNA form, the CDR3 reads TGCGCCAGCAGCCAAGATATGGGAGGGGCCCTTTATGGCTACACCTTC.

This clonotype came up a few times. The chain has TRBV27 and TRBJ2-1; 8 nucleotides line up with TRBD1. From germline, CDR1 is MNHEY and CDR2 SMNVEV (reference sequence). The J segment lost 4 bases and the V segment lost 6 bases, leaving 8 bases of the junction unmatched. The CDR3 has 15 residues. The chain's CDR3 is CASRVGQGAYNEQFF. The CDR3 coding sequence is TGTGCCAGCAGAGTGGGGCAGGGGGCGTACAATGAGCAGTTCTTC.

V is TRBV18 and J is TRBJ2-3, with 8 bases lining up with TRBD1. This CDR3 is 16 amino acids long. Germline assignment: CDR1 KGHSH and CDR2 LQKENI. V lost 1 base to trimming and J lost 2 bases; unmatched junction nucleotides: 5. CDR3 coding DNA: TGTGCCAGCTCACCACGCCAGGGGGCGTCCACAGATACGCAGTATTTT. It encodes CASSPRQGASTDTQYF.

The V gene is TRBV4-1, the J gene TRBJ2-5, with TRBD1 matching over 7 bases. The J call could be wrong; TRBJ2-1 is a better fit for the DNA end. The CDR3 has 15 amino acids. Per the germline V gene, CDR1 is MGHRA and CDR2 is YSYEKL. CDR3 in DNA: TGCGCCAGCAGCCAGACAAGGGGGCGGCAAGAGACCCAGTTCTTC. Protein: CASSQTRGRQETQFF.

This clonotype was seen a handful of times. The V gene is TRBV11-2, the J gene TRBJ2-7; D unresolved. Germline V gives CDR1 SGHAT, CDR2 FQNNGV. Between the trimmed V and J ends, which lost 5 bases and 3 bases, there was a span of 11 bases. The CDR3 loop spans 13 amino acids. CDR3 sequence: CASSVASIYEQYF. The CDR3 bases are TGTGCCAGCAGCGTAGCCTCTATCTACGAGCAGTACTTC.

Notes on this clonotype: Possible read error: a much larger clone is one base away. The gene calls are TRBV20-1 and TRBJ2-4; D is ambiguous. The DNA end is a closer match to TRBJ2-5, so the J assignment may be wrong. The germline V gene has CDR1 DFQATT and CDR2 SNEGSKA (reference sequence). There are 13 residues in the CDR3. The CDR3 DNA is TGCAGTGCTAGTGATGACAACCAAGAGACCCAGTACTTC. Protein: CSASDDNQETQYF.

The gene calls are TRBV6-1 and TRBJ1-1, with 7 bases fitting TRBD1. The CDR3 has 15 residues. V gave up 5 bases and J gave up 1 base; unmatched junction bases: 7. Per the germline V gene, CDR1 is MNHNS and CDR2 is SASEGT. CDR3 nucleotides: TGTGCCAGCAGTATTCCGACAGGGCCGAACACTGAAGCTTTCTTT. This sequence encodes CASSIPTGPNTEAFF.

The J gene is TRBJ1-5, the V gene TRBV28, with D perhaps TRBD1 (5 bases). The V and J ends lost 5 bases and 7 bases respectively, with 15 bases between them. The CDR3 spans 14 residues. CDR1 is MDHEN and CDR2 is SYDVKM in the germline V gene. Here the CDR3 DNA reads TGTGCCAGCAGTGCCCCTGAAGGGACCCAGCCCCAGCATTTT. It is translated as CASSAPEGTQPQHF.

The CDR3 here is CSFGIIEQYF. The CDR3 DNA reads as TGCAGCTTCGGGATCATCGAGCAGTACTTC. This chain joins TRBV20-1 and TRBJ2-7; tentatively, D is TRBD2 (5 bases). This CDR3 is 10 amino acids long. CDR1 and CDR2 (germline): DFQATT, SNEGSKA (reference sequence).

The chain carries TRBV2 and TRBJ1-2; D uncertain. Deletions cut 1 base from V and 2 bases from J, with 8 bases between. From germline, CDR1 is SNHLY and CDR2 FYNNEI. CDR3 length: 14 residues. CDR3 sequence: CASSEVTENYGYTF. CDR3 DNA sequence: TGTGCCAGCAGTGAAGTTACAGAGAACTATGGCTACACCTTC.

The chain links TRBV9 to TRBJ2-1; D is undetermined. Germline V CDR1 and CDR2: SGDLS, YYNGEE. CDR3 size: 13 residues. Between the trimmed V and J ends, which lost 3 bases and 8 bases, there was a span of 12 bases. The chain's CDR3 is CASSELGFDEQFF. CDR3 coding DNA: TGTGCCAGCAGCGAGCTAGGGTTCGATGAGCAGTTCTTC.

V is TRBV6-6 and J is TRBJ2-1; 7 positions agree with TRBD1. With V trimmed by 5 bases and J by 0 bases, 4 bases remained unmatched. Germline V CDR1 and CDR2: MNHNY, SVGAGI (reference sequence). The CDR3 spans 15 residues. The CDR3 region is CASSEGQSSYNEQFF. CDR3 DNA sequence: TGTGCCAGCAGTGAGGGACAGAGCTCCTACAATGAGCAGTTCTTC.

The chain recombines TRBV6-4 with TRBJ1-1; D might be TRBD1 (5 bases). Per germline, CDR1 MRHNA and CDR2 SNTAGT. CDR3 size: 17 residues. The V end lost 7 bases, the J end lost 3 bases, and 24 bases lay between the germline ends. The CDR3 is CASKNTGTGIGDTEAFF. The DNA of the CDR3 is TGTGCCAGCAAGAACACAGGCACCGGGATAGGGGACACTGAAGCTTTCTTT.

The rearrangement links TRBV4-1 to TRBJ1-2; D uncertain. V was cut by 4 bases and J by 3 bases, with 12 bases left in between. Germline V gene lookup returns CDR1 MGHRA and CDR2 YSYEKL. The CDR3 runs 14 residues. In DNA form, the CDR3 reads TGCGCCAGCAGCCTCGACGGGAGATACTATGGCTACACCTTC. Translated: CASSLDGRYYGYTF.

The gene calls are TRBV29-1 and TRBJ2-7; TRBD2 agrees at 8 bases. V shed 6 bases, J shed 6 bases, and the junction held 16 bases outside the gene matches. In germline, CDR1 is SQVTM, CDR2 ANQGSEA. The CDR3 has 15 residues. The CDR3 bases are TGCAGCGTCAATAGCGGGGAACCCCTCTTCGGCGAGCAGTACTTC. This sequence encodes CSVNSGEPLFGEQYF.

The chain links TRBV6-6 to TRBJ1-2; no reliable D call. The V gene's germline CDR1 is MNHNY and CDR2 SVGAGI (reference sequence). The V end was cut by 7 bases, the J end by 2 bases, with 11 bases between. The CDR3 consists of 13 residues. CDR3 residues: CASTRPGNYGYTF. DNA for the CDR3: TGTGCCAGCACACGGCCAGGAAACTATGGCTACACCTTC.

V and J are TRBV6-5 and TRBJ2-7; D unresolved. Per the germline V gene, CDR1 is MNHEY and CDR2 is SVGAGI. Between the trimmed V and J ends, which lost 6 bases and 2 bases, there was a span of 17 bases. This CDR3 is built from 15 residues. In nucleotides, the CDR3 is TGTGCCAGCAGAAAACATCAAGCGAGAACCTACGAGCAGTACTTC. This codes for CASRKHQARTYEQYF.

As DNA, the CDR3 is TGTGCCAGCAGCTCCGGGACTAGCGGGGGGCGATCCTCCTACGAGCAGTACTTC. Amino acid sequence: CASSSGTSGGRSSYEQYF. The chain recombines TRBV12-3 or TRBV12-4 with TRBJ2-7, with 15 positions matching TRBD2. Germline trimming cut 6 bases from V and 0 bases from J; bases unmatched to any gene: 9. This CDR3 comprises 18 residues.

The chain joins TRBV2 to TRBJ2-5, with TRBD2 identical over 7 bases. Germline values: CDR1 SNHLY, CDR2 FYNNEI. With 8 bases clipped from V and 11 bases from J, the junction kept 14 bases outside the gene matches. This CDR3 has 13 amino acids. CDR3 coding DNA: TGTGCCAGCCGCGGGAGTAATGACAATGAGCAGTACTTC. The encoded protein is CASRGSNDNEQYF.